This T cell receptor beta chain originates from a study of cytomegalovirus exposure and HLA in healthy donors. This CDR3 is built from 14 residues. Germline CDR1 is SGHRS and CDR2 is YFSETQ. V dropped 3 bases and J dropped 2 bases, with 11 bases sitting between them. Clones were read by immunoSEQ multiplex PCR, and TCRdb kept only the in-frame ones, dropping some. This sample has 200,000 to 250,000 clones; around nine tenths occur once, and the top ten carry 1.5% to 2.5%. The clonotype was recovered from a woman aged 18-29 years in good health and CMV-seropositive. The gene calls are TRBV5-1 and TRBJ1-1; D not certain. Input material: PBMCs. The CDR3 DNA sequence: TGCGCCAGCAGCTCTGTAGAGGGAAACACTGAAGCTTTCTTT. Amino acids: CASSSVEGNTEAFF.